The 5 T cell receptor beta chains reported below all come from one sample, sequenced in a study of OX40 agonist ivuxolimab in advanced cancers. The receptor library was made with the immunoSEQ multiplex PCR assay. Imported from immuneACCESS, the table was reduced by TCRdb to in-frame sequences with V and J called. These copies leave out some clones; in studies compared against another copy, an unresolved V gene accounts for under half, and the cause of the remainder is not known. The sample table shows 80,000 to 100,000 clones, and 85% to 95% are seen once. The ten largest clonotypes hold about 0.27% of the sample. This specimen consisted of CD4+ or CD8+ T cells sorted from blood, obtained in a trial of the OX40 agonist ivuxolimab. The receptors were gathered from an adult with an advanced solid tumor such as melanoma, head and neck, liver or kidney cancer.

The chain is built from TRBV9 and TRBJ2-1; D is unresolved. The CDR3 loop spans 12 amino acids. Between the trimmed V and J ends, which lost 4 bases and 7 bases, there was a span of 9 bases. Per the germline V gene, CDR1 is SGDLS and CDR2 is YYNGEE. CDR3 DNA sequence: TGTGCCAGCAGCCTCCCCCGGAATGAGCAGTTCTTC. Amino acid sequence: CASSLPRNEQFF.

This chain uses TRBV6-6 with TRBJ2-1; 9 bases fit TRBD2. Unmatched junction bases numbered 9, after V lost 5 bases and J lost 4 bases. Germline V CDR1 and CDR2: MNHNY, SVGAGI (reference sequence). The CDR3 extends over 16 amino acids. The CDR3 region is CASSTLLAGTYNEQFF. The CDR3 bases are TGTGCCAGCAGTACCCTTCTAGCGGGGACTTACAATGAGCAGTTCTTC.

The chain recombines TRBV27 with TRBJ2-3, with D perhaps TRBD2 (5 bases). The germline V gene encodes CDR1 MNHEY and CDR2 SMNVEV (reference sequence). The V end lost 1 base, the J end lost 2 bases, and 16 bases lay between the germline ends. The CDR3 is 17 residues long. This CDR3 is CASSLFPTRVFTDTQYF. As DNA, the CDR3 is TGTGCCAGCAGTTTATTCCCCACTAGGGTTTTCACAGATACGCAGTATTTT.

V gene TRBV29-1 combines with J gene TRBJ1-5; D remains ambiguous. CDR1 is SQVTM and CDR2 is ANQGSEA in the germline V gene. V was clipped by 4 bases and J by 5 bases, with 9 bases between them. The CDR3 is 12 amino acids. CDR3 sequence reads: CSVGQADQPQHF. The CDR3, as DNA: TGCAGCGTTGGGCAAGCCGATCAGCCCCAGCATTTT.

The gene calls are TRBV7-9 and TRBJ2-3; D is unresolved. Germline values: CDR1 SEHNR, CDR2 FQNEAQ (reference sequence). The ends were cut back, 2 bases at V and 0 bases at J, with 9 bases in the middle. The CDR3 runs 15 residues. CDR3 nucleotides: TGTGCCAGCAGCTTATCTGGGGTCAGCACAGATACGCAGTATTTT. This translates into CASSLSGVSTDTQYF.